The text below deals with one T cell receptor beta chain. Its antigen is as yet unknown. The data originate from a study of cytomegalovirus exposure and HLA in healthy donors. General study results and limits: Evidence from a later analysis indicated that most CMV-associated TCR beta chains looked HLA-restricted. The study labeled 170 or so TCR beta chains cytomegalovirus-associated. The Asian-associated ancestry cluster reportedly had fewer N-insertions than the roughly 670-donor mean in a later analysis.

V was pared by 1 base and J by 4 bases, with 4 bases of the junction left unmatched. The CDR3 contains 14 residues. Looked up from germline, CDR1 is SGHRS and CDR2 is YFSETQ. The PCR ran on 60 Vbeta and 13 Jbeta primers. TCRdb's copy holds only in-frame clones and misses some; the assay was immunoSEQ multiplex PCR. There are some 150,000 clones in the sample; roughly 76% occur only once, and around 3.6% lies in the top ten. The sample comprised PBMCs. The genes are TRBV5-1 and TRBJ1-2, with 7 bases matching TRBD1. The receptor was derived from a man aged 18 to 35 in good health and CMV-seronegative. For the CDR3, the DNA is TGCGCCAGCAGCTTGCCCGACAGGGCCTATGGCTACACCTTC. This codes for CASSLPDRAYGYTF.